One sample yielded the 9 T cell receptor beta chains listed below, sequenced in a study of CD8 T cells in Susac syndrome. The authors reverse transcribed roughly 0.5 to 1 ug RNA with random hexamers. TCRdb fed the immunoSEQ multiplex PCR reads into MiXCR, producing one record per CDR3 protein. The table lists roughly 150,000 distinct CDR3 sequences, about 91% of them singletons, with 0.08% in the top ten. Sequenced sample: CD4+ T cells from PBMCs. The source of these receptors is a human donor in good health.

The chain uses TRBV5-1 and TRBJ2-6; no clear D gene. Looked up from germline, CDR1 is SGHRS and CDR2 is YFSETQ. The CDR3 sequence is 19 residues long. Trimming shortened V by 0 bases and J by 0 bases, and 16 bases separated the two germline ends. CDR3 nucleotides: TGCGCCAGCAGCTTGGCCCCGACGGCGGTTAGCTCTGGGGCCAACGTCCTGACTTTC. Its protein is CASSLAPTAVSSGANVLTF.

V is TRBV4-1 and J is TRBJ2-7; D gene unclear. Germline lookup yields CDR1 MGHRA and CDR2 YSYEKL. The V and J ends lost 1 base and 3 bases respectively, with 10 bases between them. This CDR3 is built from 14 residues. In DNA form, the CDR3 reads TGCGCCAGCAGCCAAGCCCCAGAGAGCTACGAGCAGTACTTC. Its protein is CASSQAPESYEQYF.

This chain links TRBV7-2 with TRBJ1-1; D is perhaps TRBD1 (5 bases). With 6 bases removed from V and 1 base from J, the gap between germline ends came to 21 bases. Germline CDR1 SGHTA, CDR2 FQGNSA. The CDR3 consists of 17 residues. CDR3 bases: TGTGCCAGCAGGGCCCCAGGTTGGGGGGTTAAGAACACTGAAGCTTTCTTT. The encoded protein is CASRAPGWGVKNTEAFF.

This chain joins TRBV19 and TRBJ2-3, with TRBD2 matching 10 bases. CDR3 size: 15 residues. The V and J ends lost 4 bases and 1 base, in that order; junction bases with no gene match: 2. Germline V gene lookup returns CDR1 LNHDA and CDR2 SQIVND (reference sequence). The CDR3 DNA sequence: TGTGCCAGTAGTAAACTAGCGGGGCGCACAGATACGCAGTATTTT. Translated: CASSKLAGRTDTQYF.

The rearrangement joins TRBV10-3 to TRBJ2-3; the D is unclear. Germline CDR1 is ENHRY and CDR2 is SYGVKD. This CDR3 comprises 13 residues. V was clipped by 7 bases and J by 2 bases, with 10 bases between them. CDR3 in amino acids: CAIMPSLTDTQYF. DNA for the CDR3: TGTGCCATCATGCCCTCTCTCACAGATACGCAGTATTTT.

The V call is TRBV3-1, the J call TRBJ2-1; D is ambiguous. Between the trimmed V and J ends, which lost 2 bases and 9 bases, there was a span of 14 bases. Germline V lookup: CDR1 LGHDT, CDR2 YNNKEL (reference sequence). The CDR3 totals 14 residues. This chain's CDR3 is CASSQSVGQSEQFF. CDR3 sequence (DNA): TGTGCCAGCAGCCAAAGTGTAGGGCAGTCTGAGCAGTTCTTC.

In its sample, this clonotype was seen once. The chain combines TRBV29-1 with TRBJ1-1; no reliable D call. This CDR3 spans 11 amino acids. The V end lost 7 bases, the J end lost 1 base, and 7 bases lay between the germline ends. The germline gives CDR1 SQVTM, CDR2 ANQGSEA. The DNA of the CDR3 is TGCAGCGCCACAGAGAACACTGAAGCTTTCTTT. Translated: CSATENTEAFF. Full variable domain (remainder filled in from reference TRBV29-1 and TRBJ1-1): SAVISQKPSRDICQRGTSLTIQCQVDSQVTMMFWYRQQPGQSLTLIATANQGSEATYESGFVIDKFPISRPNLTFSTLTVSNMSPEDSSIYLCSATENTEAFFGQGTRLTVV.

The V and J genes are TRBV29-1 and TRBJ1-2; TRBD1 is a possible D gene (5 bases). Trimming stripped 6 bases from V and 8 bases from J, with 10 bases between. Germline V CDR1 and CDR2: SQVTM, ANQGSEA. The CDR3 contains 10 residues. CDR3 protein: CSVGRDGYTF. For the CDR3, the DNA is TGCAGCGTGGGCAGGGACGGCTACACCTTC. The entire variable domain, with the rest obtained from reference TRBV29-1 and TRBJ1-2, is as follows: SAVISQKPSRDICQRGTSLTIQCQVDSQVTMMFWYRQQPGQSLTLIATANQGSEATYESGFVIDKFPISRPNLTFSTLTVSNMSPEDSSIYLCSVGRDGYTFGSGTRLTVV.

This clonotype was detected only once. The chain carries TRBV18 and TRBJ1-6, with D tentatively TRBD1 (6 bases). V was clipped by 2 bases and J by 7 bases, with 12 bases between them. Germline V CDR1 and CDR2: KGHSH, LQKENI. This CDR3 is 15 amino acids long. The CDR3 nucleotides read TGTGCCAGCTCACCAGTCCAGGGGCGGAATTCACCCCTCCACTTT. Amino acids: CASSPVQGRNSPLHF.